Below are 17 T cell receptor beta chains sequenced from a single sample in a study of CD8+ T cells in alopecia areata. Researchers took lesional scalp punch biopsies and peripheral blood from people who were alopecia areata patients. Sequencing relied on a cDNA template that was reverse transcribed from extracted RNA. The assay was immunoSEQ multiplex PCR, and TCRdb's table has in-frame clones only and misses some. Among more than 12,000 clones listed, over 55% were seen once. The specimen comprised skin, sampled at week 0. The receptors were sampled from a human donor with alopecia areata.

The chain carries TRBV6-6 and TRBJ1-1; 7 bases match TRBD1. This CDR3 has 14 residues. With 8 bases clipped from V and 3 bases from J, the junction kept 9 bases outside the gene matches. The germline V gene encodes CDR1 MNHNY and CDR2 SVGAGI (reference sequence). The CDR3 protein is CASSGGQADTEAFF. CDR3 nucleotides: TGTGCCAGCTCAGGTGGACAGGCGGACACTGAAGCTTTCTTT.

This clone showed up just a few times. The chain couples TRBV19 to TRBJ2-7, with D possibly TRBD2 on 6 matching bases. This CDR3 has 14 amino acids. The V end lost 4 bases, the J end lost 6 bases, and 16 bases lay between the germline ends. From germline, CDR1 is LNHDA and CDR2 SQIVND (reference sequence). The chain's CDR3 is CASSTRDSRGEQYF. CDR3 sequence (DNA): TGTGCCAGTAGTACGCGGGACTCCCGGGGCGAGCAGTACTTC. The whole variable domain, filled in from reference TRBV19 and TRBJ2-7, reads DGGITQSPKYLFRKEGQNVTLSCEQNLNHDAMYWYRQDPGQGLRLIYYSQIVNDFQKGDIAEGYSVSREKKESFPLTVTSAQKNPTAFYLCASSTRDSRGEQYFGPGTRLTVT.

The rearrangement uses TRBV5-1 and TRBJ2-5; maybe TRBD1 (5 bases). From germline, CDR1 is SGHRS and CDR2 YFSETQ. V was trimmed by 4 bases and J by 5 bases, leaving 18 bases between them. The CDR3 is 15 amino acids. The CDR3 bases are TGCGCCAGCAGCCAGGGCACTTTAGAAGGGGAGACCCAGTACTTC. The encoded protein is CASSQGTLEGETQYF.

For the CDR3, the DNA is TGTGCCAGCAGCTCCGAGGCGGGAGATACGCAGTATTTT. Translation: CASSSEAGDTQYF. The genes are TRBV7-6 and TRBJ2-3; D is possibly TRBD2 (5 bases). This CDR3 region has 13 residues. Deletions cut 4 bases from V and 5 bases from J, with 10 bases between. Germline V gives CDR1 SGHVS, CDR2 FNYEAQ.

This clone was detected only a few times. This chain uses TRBV6-1 with TRBJ2-2; D unclear. The V and J ends lost 11 bases and 0 bases respectively, with 13 bases between them. From germline, CDR1 is MNHNS and CDR2 SASEGT. CDR3 length: 14 amino acids. The CDR3 loop reads CAALTPTNTGELFF. CDR3 nucleotide sequence: TGTGCCGCTCTGACGCCTACGAACACCGGGGAGCTGTTTTTT.

This clone was seen a single time. V usage is TRBV4-3 and J usage is TRBJ1-4; D unclear. This CDR3 region has 16 residues. Germline V gene sequence: CDR1 LGHNA, CDR2 YSLEER. V was pared by 0 bases and J by 5 bases, with 13 bases between. For the CDR3, the DNA is TGCGCCAGCAGCCAAGACGGATGGACGATGAATGAAAAACTGTTTTTT. It codes for CASSQDGWTMNEKLFF.

V usage is TRBV6-5 and J usage is TRBJ1-6, with TRBD1 matching over 8 bases. This CDR3 is built from 14 residues. Trimming cost V 2 bases and J 7 bases; bases outside gene matches: 1. CDR1 MNHEY and CDR2 SVGAGI come from the germline V gene. The CDR3 loop reads CASSYAGGNSPLHF. CDR3 DNA sequence: TGTGCCAGCAGTTACGCAGGGGGCAATTCACCCCTCCACTTT.

In its sample, this clone was seen a few times. The DNA for the CDR3 is TGTGCCAGCAGCCCTGCGACAGGGTGGGCTGAAGCTTTCTTT. Protein sequence: CASSPATGWAEAFF. This rearrangement joins TRBV6-5 to TRBJ1-1; 7 bases fit TRBD1. There are 14 residues in the CDR3. Germline V lookup: CDR1 MNHEY, CDR2 SVGAGI. J gave up 6 bases and V 6 bases, and 10 bases lay outside the gene matches.

The sample holds a few counts of this clone. Other nucleotide sequences in the sample specify the same CDR3. The chain links TRBV19 to TRBJ1-1; D gene unclear. Per germline, CDR1 LNHDA and CDR2 SQIVND (reference sequence). This CDR3 is built from 11 residues. V was clipped by 8 bases and J by 0 bases, with 4 bases between them. The chain's CDR3 is CASRLNTEAFF. In DNA, the CDR3 is TGTGCCAGTCGGTTGAACACTGAAGCTTTCTTT.

V gene TRBV28 combines with J gene TRBJ2-5, with 8 bases lining up with TRBD1. J gave up 5 bases and V 2 bases, and 7 bases lay outside the gene matches. Per the germline V gene, CDR1 is MDHEN and CDR2 is SYDVKM. CDR3 size: 15 residues. The CDR3 region has the DNA TGTGCCAGCAGTTTAGGTCCAGGGGGCGTTGAGACCCAGTACTTC. Translation: CASSLGPGGVETQYF.

In the case of this clone: This CDR3 is also generated by other DNA sequences in the sample. The chain couples TRBV7-9 to TRBJ2-2; TRBD1 is a possible D gene (8 bases). The CDR3 loop spans 15 amino acids. With 1 base removed from V and 4 bases from J, the gap between germline ends came to 10 bases. Germline values: CDR1 SEHNR, CDR2 FQNEAQ (reference sequence). CDR3 sequence: CASSLDRGGTGELFF. The CDR3 bases are TGTGCCAGCAGCTTAGACAGGGGGGGCACCGGGGAGCTGTTTTTT.

CDR3 loop: CASSYQRGSYEQYF. The DNA of the CDR3 is TGTGCCAGCAGCTACCAGCGGGGGAGCTACGAGCAGTACTTC. This sequence joins TRBV4-2 and TRBJ2-7, with 8 positions matching TRBD2. Trimming took 5 bases from V and 3 from J; bases not matched to a gene: 6. CDR1 is LGHNA, CDR2 YNFKEQ, per germline. The CDR3 totals 14 residues.

The chain couples TRBV5-1 to TRBJ2-1; D remains unclear. Germline assignment: CDR1 SGHRS and CDR2 YFSETQ. The CDR3 has 14 amino acids. V lost 4 bases and J 3 bases, leaving 11 bases between the germline ends. CDR3 nucleotides: TGCGCCAGCAGCCACTCGACAAGCTACAATGAGCAGTTCTTC. Translation: CASSHSTSYNEQFF.

This clone has a handful of counts. The rearrangement uses TRBV30 and TRBJ1-3, with TRBD1 as a possible D gene (5 bases). Trimming left V 2 bases short and J 1 base short, with 18 bases between. Germline CDR1 is GTSNPN and CDR2 is SVGIG (reference sequence). This CDR3 spans 17 amino acids. CDR3 residues: CAWSRTLPGSSGNTIYF. The DNA of the CDR3 is TGTGCCTGGAGTCGAACTCTTCCAGGGAGTTCTGGAAACACCATATATTTT.

This chain joins TRBV5-4 and TRBJ2-7, with TRBD2 identical over 7 bases. Unmatched junction bases numbered 6, after V lost 0 bases and J lost 0 bases. CDR1 and CDR2 (germline): SGHNT, YYREEE (reference sequence). The CDR3 sequence is 16 residues long. The CDR3 DNA is TGTGCCAGCAGCTTGGCGGGACTATCGAGCTCCTACGAGCAGTACTTC. Protein product: CASSLAGLSSSYEQYF.

This chain connects TRBV11-2 to TRBJ2-3, with D uncertain. The germline V and J ends were trimmed by 1 base and 8 bases, with 16 bases remaining between them. Germline V gene data show CDR1 as SGHAT and CDR2 as FQNNGV. The CDR3 is 15 amino acids. CDR3 nucleotides: TGTGCCAGCAGCTTAGTCCCAGGCGCAGATGGTACGCAGTATTTT. It is translated as CASSLVPGADGTQYF.

With regard to this clone: Additional DNA sequences in this sample encode the identical CDR3. This sequence joins TRBV4-3 and TRBJ1-5, with D unclear. CDR1 and CDR2 from the germline V gene are LGHNA and YSLEER. There are 14 residues in the CDR3. The V end was cut by 4 bases, the J end by 0 bases, with 7 bases between. This chain's CDR3 is CASSLQDSNQPQHF. In DNA form, the CDR3 reads TGCGCCAGCAGCCTCCAAGATAGCAATCAGCCCCAGCATTTT.